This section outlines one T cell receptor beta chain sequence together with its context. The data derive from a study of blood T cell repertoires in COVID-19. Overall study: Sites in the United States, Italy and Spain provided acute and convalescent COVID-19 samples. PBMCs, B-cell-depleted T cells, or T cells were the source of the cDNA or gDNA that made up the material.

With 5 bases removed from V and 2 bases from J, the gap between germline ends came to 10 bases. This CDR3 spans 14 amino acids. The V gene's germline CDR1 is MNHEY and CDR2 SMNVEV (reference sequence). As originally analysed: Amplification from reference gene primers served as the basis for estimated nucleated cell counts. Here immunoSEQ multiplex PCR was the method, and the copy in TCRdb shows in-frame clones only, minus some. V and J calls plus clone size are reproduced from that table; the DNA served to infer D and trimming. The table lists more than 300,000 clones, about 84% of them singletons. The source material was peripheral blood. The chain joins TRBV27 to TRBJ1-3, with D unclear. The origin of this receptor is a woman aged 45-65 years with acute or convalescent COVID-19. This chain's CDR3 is CASSLSRTGNTIYF. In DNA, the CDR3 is TGTGCCAGCAGTCTGAGCAGGACTGGAAACACCATATATTTT.